This TCR beta chain was retrieved from a study of CD8 T cells in ankylosing spondylitis. Notes on the study in general: Several highly homologous variants made up a TCR beta motif, and this motif appeared characteristic of ankylosing spondylitis blood. In peripheral blood, disease-linked CD8+ clones occurred at relatively low frequencies. There was reportedly significant enrichment of clones that were disease-linked in matched ankylosing spondylitis synovial fluid. Several of the motif variants were reported before in synovial fluid and blood from reactive arthritis.

To note about this clonotype: The antigen is undetermined.

Making use of molecular barcodes, quantitative 5'-RACE generated TCR beta libraries. TCRdb called the 5' RACE reads again in MiXCR, with one record for every CDR3 protein. The sample has more than 500,000 distinct CDR3 sequences, about 5.4% seen once. V dropped 2 bases and J dropped 2; count of bases not matched to a gene: 4. The V gene's germline CDR1 is KGHDR and CDR2 SFDVKD. There are 15 residues in the CDR3. The clonotype comes from a male donor with ankylosing spondylitis. The rearrangement links TRBV24-1 to TRBJ2-5; TRBD2 matches 7 bases. Source material: blood, either unsorted or a sorted T cell fraction (not recorded which). The CDR3 nucleotides are TGTGCCACCAGTGATTACCAAGCGGGGCAAGAGACCCAGTACTTC. Translated: CATSDYQAGQETQYF.